This T cell receptor (beta chain) was documented in a study of cytomegalovirus exposure and HLA in healthy donors. Across the study: The Caucasian-associated ancestry cluster contained roughly four fifths of the approximately 410 genotyped donors. Study results and limitations: Accurate prediction of HLA-A and HLA-B alleles (for most subjects) was reportedly achieved from TCR beta sequences.

On this clone itself: The target antigen is unknown.

The CDR3 is 15 residues long. J gave up 2 bases and V 3 bases, and 6 bases lay outside the gene matches. Germline lookup yields CDR1 LNHDA and CDR2 SQIVND (reference sequence). The PCR contained 60 Vbeta and 13 Jbeta primers. TCRdb's copy holds only in-frame clones and misses some; the assay was immunoSEQ multiplex PCR. The top ten clones hold roughly 0.5% of a sample with about 180,000 clones, approximately 80% of them seen once. Sequenced sample: PBMCs. This clonotype was obtained from a woman between 45 and 60 years old in good health and CMV-seronegative. The chain links TRBV19 to TRBJ2-5, with 7 bases lining up with TRBD1. CDR3 loop: CASSMRGGAQETQYF. CDR3 nucleotides: TGTGCCAGTAGTATGAGAGGGGGCGCGCAAGAGACCCAGTACTTC.